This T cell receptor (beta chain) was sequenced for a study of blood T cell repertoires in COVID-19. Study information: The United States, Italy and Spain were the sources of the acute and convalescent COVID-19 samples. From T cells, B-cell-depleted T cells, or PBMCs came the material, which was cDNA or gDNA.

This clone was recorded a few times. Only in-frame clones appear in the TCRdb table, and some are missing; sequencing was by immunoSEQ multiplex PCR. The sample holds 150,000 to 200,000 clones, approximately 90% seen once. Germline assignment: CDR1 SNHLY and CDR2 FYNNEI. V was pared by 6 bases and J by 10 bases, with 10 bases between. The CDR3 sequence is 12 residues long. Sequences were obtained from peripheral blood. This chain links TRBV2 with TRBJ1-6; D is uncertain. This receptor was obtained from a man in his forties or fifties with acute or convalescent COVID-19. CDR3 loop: CASSARLSPLHF. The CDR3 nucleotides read TGTGCCAGCAGCGCCAGGTTGTCACCCCTCCACTTT.